The clone carrying this T cell receptor beta chain was seen only once. No antigen is known for it. Two oligonucleotides, mixed equimolar, formed the beta constant-region primer covering TRBC1 and TRBC2. Ligated cDNA was amplified by four rounds of PCR with nested alpha and beta constant-region primers and SP2. MiXCR, applied by TCRdb to the UMI-ligation and nested PCR reads, yields one record per CDR3 protein. There are about 120,000 distinct CDR3 sequences in the sample; approximately 37% occur only once, and less than 1% lies in the top ten. The sample belongs to a study of naive and memory T cell subsets. Study conclusions and caveats: Expression changes during T cell differentiation may affect RNA-based TCR counts.

Per germline, CDR1 MDHEN and CDR2 SYDVKM. This CDR3 has 14 residues. V lost 8 bases, J lost 1 base, and 9 bases lay in between. CD4+ T cell IFNgamma after overnight CMV lysate exposure gave donor CMV status. Cells stained for CD3, CD4, CD8, CD45RA and CD27 were sorted into four subsets. The V and J genes are TRBV28 and TRBJ2-6; TRBD1 might be the D (6 bases). The TCR originated in a human donor in good health. The sequencing sample was made of central memory CD4+ T cells from blood. In DNA, the CDR3 is TGTGCCAGCCGAGACAGGTCTGGGGCCAACGTCCTGACTTTC. This sequence encodes CASRDRSGANVLTF. Complete variable domain (other parts from reference TRBV28 and TRBJ2-6): DVKVTQSSRYLVKRTGEKVFLECVQDMDHENMFWYRQDPGLGLRLIYFSYDVKMKEKGDIPEGYSVSREKKERFSLILESASTNQTSMYLCASRDRSGANVLTFGAGSRLTVL.